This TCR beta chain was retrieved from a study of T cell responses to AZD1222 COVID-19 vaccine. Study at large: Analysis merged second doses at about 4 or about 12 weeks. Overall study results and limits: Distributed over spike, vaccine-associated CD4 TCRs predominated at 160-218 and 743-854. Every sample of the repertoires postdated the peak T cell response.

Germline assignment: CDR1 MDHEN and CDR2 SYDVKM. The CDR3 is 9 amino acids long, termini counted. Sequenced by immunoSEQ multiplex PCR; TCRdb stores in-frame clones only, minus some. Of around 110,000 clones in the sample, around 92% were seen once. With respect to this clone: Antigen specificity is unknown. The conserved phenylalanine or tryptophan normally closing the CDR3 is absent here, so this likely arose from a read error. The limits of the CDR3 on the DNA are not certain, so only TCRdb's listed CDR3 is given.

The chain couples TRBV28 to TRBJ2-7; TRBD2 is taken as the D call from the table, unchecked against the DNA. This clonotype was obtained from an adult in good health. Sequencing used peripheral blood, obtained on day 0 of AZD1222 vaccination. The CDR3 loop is CASSLHGCP.